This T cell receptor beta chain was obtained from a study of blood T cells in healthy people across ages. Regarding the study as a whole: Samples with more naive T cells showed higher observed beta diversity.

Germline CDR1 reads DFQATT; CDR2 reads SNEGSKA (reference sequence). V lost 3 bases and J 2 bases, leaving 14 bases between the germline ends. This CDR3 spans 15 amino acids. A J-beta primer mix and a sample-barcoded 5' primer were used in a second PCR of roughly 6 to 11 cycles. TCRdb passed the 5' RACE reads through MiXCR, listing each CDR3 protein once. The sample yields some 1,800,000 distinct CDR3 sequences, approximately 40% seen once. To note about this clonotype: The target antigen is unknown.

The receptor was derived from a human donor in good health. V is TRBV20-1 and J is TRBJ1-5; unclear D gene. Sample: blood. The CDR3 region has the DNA TGCAGTGCTAGTATTGGTTTCTTGGGCAATCAGCCCCAGCATTTT. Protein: CSASIGFLGNQPQHF.